These 32 T cell receptor beta chains share one sample of origin, sequenced in a study of HIV-infected patients and healthy controls. No cell fractionation was done, so the repertoire covers all unsorted peripheral blood T cells. Alpha and beta constant-region primers primed reverse transcription of 400 to 650 ng RNA. Alpha and beta chain libraries were made separately by chain-specific third strand synthesis with multiplexing indices. TCRdb re-derived calls from the 5' RACE reads in MiXCR, one entry per CDR3 protein. This sample has around 8,800 distinct CDR3 sequences, with less than 9.5% found just once. Sequenced material: blood, taken before antiretroviral therapy. These TCRs come from an adult with HIV infection.

This clonotype was seen a few times. The chain is built from TRBV5-4 and TRBJ2-2; the match to TRBD2 covers 14 bases. The trim removed 3 bases at V and 3 bases at J, leaving 10 bases unmatched. Germline loops: CDR1 SGHNT, CDR2 YYREEE (reference sequence). The CDR3 loop spans 19 amino acids. The CDR3 DNA follows: TGTGCCAGCAGCTCCGGGACTAGCGGGGGTTTTGGGTACACCGGGGAGCTGTTTTTT. It translates to CASSSGTSGGFGYTGELFF.

This clonotype was seen many times. V gene TRBV9 combines with J gene TRBJ2-3; 7 bases fit TRBD2. Germline V gene sequence: CDR1 SGDLS, CDR2 YYNGEE. The CDR3 runs 16 residues. V was pared by 0 bases and J by 6 bases, with 10 bases of the junction left unmatched. The CDR3 sequence: CASSVATGGSMDTQYF. CDR3 coding DNA: TGTGCCAGCAGCGTAGCTACGGGGGGTTCTATGGATACGCAGTATTTT.

This clonotype came up many times. J is TRBJ2-3 and V is TRBV6-1; 10 bases agree with TRBD2. V was clipped by 7 bases and J by 4 bases; unmatched bases: 14. The CDR3 is 17 amino acids. The germline CDR1 and CDR2 sequences are MNHNS and SASEGT. The CDR3 region is CASNPERGLAPADTQYF. As DNA, the CDR3 is TGTGCCAGCAACCCTGAACGGGGACTAGCGCCGGCAGATACGCAGTATTTT.

This clonotype was recorded at least ten times. The genes are TRBV7-4 and TRBJ1-1; weak D call: TRBD1 (5 bases). Germline V gene sequence: CDR1 SGHVT, CDR2 SQSDAQ. The V end was cut by 3 bases, the J end by 4 bases, with 12 bases between. The CDR3 loop spans 14 amino acids. In DNA form, the CDR3 reads TGTGCCAGCAGCTTCCCGCAGGGTACCACTGAAGCTTTCTTT. It yields the protein CASSFPQGTTEAFF. Full variable domain (outside the CDR3, taken from reference TRBV7-4 and TRBJ1-1): GAGVSQSPRYKVAKRGRDVALRCDSISGHVTLYWYRQTLGQGSEVLTYSQSDAQRDKSGRPSGRFSAERPERSVSTLKIQRTEQGDSAVYLCASSFPQGTTEAFFGQGTRLTVV.

This clonotype has a count of ten or more. V usage is TRBV27 and J usage is TRBJ1-2, with 8 bases lining up with TRBD1. The J segment lost 6 bases and the V segment lost 3 bases, leaving 0 bases of the junction unmatched. From germline, CDR1 is MNHEY and CDR2 SMNVEV (reference sequence). CDR3 length: 12 residues. CDR3 in DNA: TGTGCCAGCAGTTTGACAGGGGATGGCTACACCTTC. It translates to CASSLTGDGYTF.

The chain carries TRBV14 and TRBJ2-5; 7 bases align to TRBD2. The CDR3 has 17 amino acids. After removal of 4 bases from V and 2 bases from J, the junction contained 13 bases not matched to a gene. CDR1 and CDR2 from the germline V gene are SGHDN and FVKESK. The CDR3 reads CASSRGGASGHQETQYF. The CDR3 coding sequence is TGTGCCAGCAGCCGGGGAGGGGCTAGCGGACATCAAGAGACCCAGTACTTC.

This clonotype was seen repeatedly, ten times or more. The rearrangement uses TRBV12-5 and TRBJ2-7; 12 nucleotides agree with TRBD2. Trimming removed 6 bases from V and 6 bases from J; junction bases left unmatched: 24. The CDR3 extends over 20 amino acids. Per germline, CDR1 LGHNT and CDR2 FRNRAP. The CDR3 protein is CASGEKGVLSTSGGACEQYF. In DNA, the CDR3 is TGTGCTAGTGGCGAAAAGGGGGTCCTATCGACTAGCGGGGGTGCATGCGAGCAGTACTTC.

This rearrangement joins TRBV27 to TRBJ1-1; D ambiguous. This CDR3 contains 12 residues. V lost 8 bases to trimming and J lost 4 bases, with 11 bases between them. The V gene's germline CDR1 is MNHEY and CDR2 SMNVEV (reference sequence). The CDR3 loop reads CASGIRGTEAFF. In DNA, the CDR3 is TGTGCCAGCGGTATCCGTGGCACTGAAGCTTTCTTT.

This clonotype was counted at least ten times. This chain connects TRBV9 to TRBJ1-6; 7 bases agree with TRBD1. Trimming removed 4 bases from V and 8 bases from J; junction bases left unmatched: 9. Looked up from germline, CDR1 is SGDLS and CDR2 is YYNGEE. The CDR3 covers 15 residues. CDR3 in DNA: TGTGCCAGCAGCCCCAAGGGACAGTTAGATTCACCCCTCCACTTT. It specifies CASSPKGQLDSPLHF.

This clonotype was counted between two and nine times. The rearrangement joins TRBV20-1 to TRBJ2-4; 9 nucleotides agree with TRBD1. J gave up 7 bases and V 7 bases, and 5 bases lay outside the gene matches. CDR1 and CDR2 (germline): DFQATT, SNEGSKA (reference sequence). This CDR3 comprises 12 residues. The DNA for the CDR3 is TGCAGTGTCGGGACAGGGTTGAACATTCAGTACTTC. Its protein product is CSVGTGLNIQYF.

This clonotype was observed many times. The genes are TRBV7-9 and TRBJ1-4; D is possibly TRBD1 (5 bases). The length of the CDR3 is 14 residues. Germline V gene data show CDR1 as SEHNR and CDR2 as FQNEAQ (reference sequence). The V end lost 4 bases, the J end lost 14 bases, and 20 bases lay between the germline ends. For the CDR3, the DNA is TGTGCCAGCAGCTCGTTGGGGGTGGACACGGATCTGTTTTTT. Translation: CASSSLGVDTDLFF. Drawing the rest from reference TRBV7-9 and TRBJ1-4, the complete variable domain is DTGVSQNPRHKITKRGQNVTFRCDPISEHNRLYWYRQTLGQGPEFLTYFQNEAQLEKSRLLSDRFSAERPKGSFSTLEIQRTEQGDSAMYLCASSSLGVDTDLFFGSGTQLSVL.

This clonotype was picked up many times. The rearrangement links TRBV27 to TRBJ1-4; no reliable D call. The germline gives CDR1 MNHEY, CDR2 SMNVEV (reference sequence). There are 15 residues in the CDR3. Between the trimmed V and J ends, which lost 4 bases and 3 bases, there was a span of 12 bases. This CDR3 reads CASSSGETANEKLFF. CDR3 in DNA: TGTGCCAGCAGTTCTGGGGAGACGGCTAATGAAAAACTGTTTTTT.

There are many counts of this clonotype. This chain connects TRBV6-8 to TRBJ2-1, with D hard to call. Germline assignment: CDR1 MNHGY and CDR2 SAAAGT. This CDR3 region has 12 residues. V gave up 7 bases and J gave up 1 base, with 5 bases separating them. CDR3 protein: CASKLSYNEQFF. In DNA, the CDR3 is TGTGCCAGCAAACTATCCTACAATGAGCAGTTCTTC.

The chain links TRBV4-3 to TRBJ2-7, with D uncertain. Germline-derived CDR1 and CDR2 are LGHNA and YSLEER. The CDR3 totals 17 residues. V was clipped by 0 bases and J by 0 bases, with 15 bases between them. CDR3 DNA: TGCGCCAGCAGCCAAGAAGTTTGGGGTCTCTCCTCCTACGAGCAGTACTTC. It is translated as CASSQEVWGLSSYEQYF.

The chain couples TRBV5-1 to TRBJ1-2; D is unresolved. The CDR3 length is 15 residues. Germline V gene sequence: CDR1 SGHRS, CDR2 YFSETQ. V was clipped by 4 bases and J by 3 bases, with 16 bases between them. The CDR3 DNA sequence: TGCGCCAGCAGCCCGGACGGCCAAAGTCACTATGGCTACACCTTC. Its protein is CASSPDGQSHYGYTF.

This clonotype has a count of ten or more. The chain combines TRBV7-2 with TRBJ1-3, with no clear D. V lost 2 bases to trimming and J lost 0 bases, with 17 bases between them. The CDR3 extends over 18 amino acids. Looked up from germline, CDR1 is SGHTA and CDR2 is FQGNSA. The CDR3 DNA sequence: TGTGCCAGCAGCTTAATGGCCGGCGGATGGAGCTCTGGAAACACCATATATTTT. Its protein product is CASSLMAGGWSSGNTIYF. Variable domain in full (rest from reference TRBV7-2 and TRBJ1-3): GAGVSQSPSNKVTEKGKDVELRCDPISGHTALYWYRQSLGQGLEFLIYFQGNSAPDKSGLPSDRFSAERTGGSVSTLTIQRTQQEDSAVYLCASSLMAGGWSSGNTIYFGEGSWLTVV.

In its sample, this clonotype was seen many times. V gene TRBV11-2 combines with J gene TRBJ2-3, with 7 bases lining up with TRBD1. Germline assignment: CDR1 SGHAT and CDR2 FQNNGV. The length of the CDR3 is 15 residues. Trimming at V came to 3 bases and at J to 5 bases, leaving 8 bases not matched to a gene. CDR3: CASSLGQTRKDTQYF. Here the CDR3 DNA reads TGTGCCAGCAGCTTGGGACAGACCCGAAAAGATACGCAGTATTTT. The full variable domain, completed using reference TRBV11-2 and TRBJ2-3, is EAGVAQSPRYKIIEKRQSVAFWCNPISGHATLYWYQQILGQGPKLLIQFQNNGVVDDSQLPKDRFSAERLKGVDSTLKIQPAKLEDSAVYLCASSLGQTRKDTQYFGPGTRLTVL.

This clonotype was seen at least ten times. The chain links TRBV2 to TRBJ2-3; 9 nucleotides match TRBD2. The CDR3 has 15 residues. Germline values: CDR1 SNHLY, CDR2 FYNNEI. The trim removed 4 bases at V and 2 bases at J, leaving 4 bases unmatched. DNA for the CDR3: TGTGCCAGCAGTGGTAGACTAGCGGACACAGATACGCAGTATTTT. Translating it yields CASSGRLADTDTQYF.

By sample fraction, this clonotype is medium-sized (0.01 to 0.1%). The chain couples TRBV20-1 to TRBJ1-5, with unresolved D. The CDR3 has 13 residues. Per germline, CDR1 DFQATT and CDR2 SNEGSKA (reference sequence). V gave up 0 bases and J gave up 7 bases, with 10 bases separating them. As DNA, the CDR3 is TGCAGTGCTAGAGACCCCGCGGGGCAGCCCCAGCATTTT. Translation: CSARDPAGQPQHF.

To note about this clonotype: A much larger clone is a single base away; this may be a read error. The chain couples TRBV2 to TRBJ2-5; D is possibly TRBD1 (5 bases). There are 12 residues in the CDR3. Germline V gene data show CDR1 as SNHLY and CDR2 as FYNNEI. The CDR3 nucleotides read TGTGTCAGCAGGGTTAACCAAGAGACCCAGTACTTC. This gives the protein CVSRVNQETQYF.

This clonotype was picked up many times. This chain connects TRBV29-1 to TRBJ2-2, with TRBD1 as a possible D gene (5 bases). Trimming took 7 bases from V and 0 from J, leaving 9 bases between them. This CDR3 has 13 amino acids. The germline V gene encodes CDR1 SQVTM and CDR2 ANQGSEA. CDR3 DNA sequence: TGCAGCGGAGACAGCGCGAACACCGGGGAGCTGTTTTTT. This codes for CSGDSANTGELFF.

The table lists this clonotype with many counts. The J gene is TRBJ2-7, the V gene TRBV30, with D perhaps matching TRBD1 or TRBD2 (5 bases each). Germline V gene lookup returns CDR1 GTSNPN and CDR2 SVGIG (reference sequence). V lost 2 bases and J lost 2, with 7 bases in between. This CDR3 contains 12 residues. The CDR3 DNA sequence: TGTGCCTGGAGTTCGGGACCCTACGAGCAGTACTTC. It specifies CAWSSGPYEQYF.

This rearrangement joins TRBV5-5 to TRBJ1-6; 9 nucleotides match TRBD1. With V trimmed by 4 bases and J by 8 bases, 10 bases remained unmatched. Germline V gene sequence: CDR1 SGHKS, CDR2 YYEKEE (reference sequence). The CDR3 extends over 16 amino acids. The CDR3 is CASSRYPGQGDSPLHF. CDR3 nucleotides: TGTGCCAGCAGCAGGTACCCGGGACAGGGTGATTCACCCCTCCACTTT.

V usage is TRBV12-3 or TRBV12-4 and J usage is TRBJ1-5; D gene unclear. CDR3 length: 14 amino acids. V was pared by 9 bases and J by 7 bases, with 19 bases between. The chain's CDR3 is CARTLEGFKQPQHF. The CDR3 region has the DNA TGTGCCAGAACCCTAGAGGGTTTCAAGCAGCCCCAGCATTTT.

This clonotype has a handful of counts. The chain combines TRBV11-2 with TRBJ1-3; D is ambiguous. Germline CDR1 reads SGHAT; CDR2 reads FQNNGV. The CDR3 has 15 residues. Trimming pared 0 bases from V and 0 bases from J, leaving 6 bases between. The CDR3 nucleotides are TGTGCCAGCAGCTTAGATCACCACTCTGGAAACACCATATATTTT. Residues: CASSLDHHSGNTIYF.

This clonotype was counted ten times or more. The rearrangement joins TRBV20-1 to TRBJ2-4; D gene ambiguous. Trimming left V 6 bases short and J 1 base short, with 13 bases between. This CDR3 has 14 amino acids. Germline V gene data show CDR1 as DFQATT and CDR2 as SNEGSKA (reference sequence). The DNA for the CDR3 is TGCAGTGCGGGCCCCGGGCCGGCCAAAAACATTCAGTACTTC. The encoded protein is CSAGPGPAKNIQYF.

Many counts were recorded for this clonotype. This chain uses TRBV12-3 or TRBV12-4 with TRBJ1-1; D is uncertain. The CDR3 consists of 14 residues. V shed 5 bases and J shed 0 bases, with 10 bases lying between them. CDR3 residues: CASSPANMNTEAFF. Here the CDR3 DNA reads TGTGCCAGCAGTCCGGCGAACATGAACACTGAAGCTTTCTTT.

This clonotype was counted between two and nine times. J is TRBJ2-7 and V is TRBV20-1; D remains unclear. Germline CDR1 is DFQATT and CDR2 is SNEGSKA (reference sequence). This CDR3 is 13 amino acids long. V lost 3 bases, J lost 4 bases, and 13 bases lay in between. The CDR3 DNA reads as TGCAGTGCTAGGCCCGACTGGGGTTACGAGCAGTACTTC. This translates into CSARPDWGYEQYF.

Ten or more counts support this clonotype. This chain links TRBV24-1 with TRBJ2-2, with D perhaps TRBD1 (6 bases). This CDR3 has 13 residues. CDR1 is KGHDR, CDR2 SFDVKD, per germline. The germline V and J ends were trimmed by 10 bases and 5 bases, with 13 bases remaining between them. CDR3 sequence: CATGTSATGELFF. The DNA for the CDR3 is TGTGCCACGGGGACAAGCGCAACCGGGGAGCTGTTTTTT.

This clonotype has ten or more counts. The chain employs TRBV5-1 and TRBJ1-4, with 8 nucleotides matching TRBD1. Germline CDR1 and CDR2: SGHRS and YFSETQ. V trimming: 4 bases; J trimming: 0 bases; junction bases outside the gene matches: 2. The CDR3 loop spans 15 amino acids. CDR3 in amino acids: CASSRDRPTNEKLFF. CDR3 coding DNA: TGCGCCAGCAGCAGGGACAGGCCAACTAATGAAAAACTGTTTTTT.

The V gene is TRBV6-2 or TRBV6-3, the J gene TRBJ2-2, with no clear D. Trimming took 0 bases from V and 6 from J, leaving 14 bases between them. Germline assignment: CDR1 MNHEY and CDR2 SVGEGT. The length of the CDR3 is 16 residues. This CDR3 is CASSYSGFPHSGELFF. The CDR3, as DNA: TGTGCCAGCAGTTACTCTGGATTCCCACACTCCGGGGAGCTGTTTTTT.

At least ten counts were recorded for this clonotype. This chain's CDR3 is CASSVPLAGGNTGELFF. The CDR3 bases are TGTGCCAGCAGCGTTCCCCTAGCGGGGGGGAACACCGGGGAGCTGTTTTTT. This sequence joins TRBV9 and TRBJ2-2, with TRBD2 matching 11 bases. Germline V gene data show CDR1 as SGDLS and CDR2 as YYNGEE. V trimming: 2 bases; J trimming: 1 base; junction bases outside the gene matches: 4. This CDR3 has 17 residues.